This TCR beta chain was profiled in a study of T cell clones after liver transplantation. Study summary: Post-transplant blood was tracked for graft-donor-reactive T cell clones identified in a pre-transplant mixed lymphocyte reaction.

The table came from immunoSEQ multiplex PCR; TCRdb's copy has only in-frame clones and leaves some out. The data contain some 33,000 clones, about 95% of them singletons. Trimming stripped 1 base from V and 6 bases from J, with 6 bases between. Germline V gene sequence: CDR1 SEHNR, CDR2 FQNEAQ (reference sequence). The CDR3 consists of 13 residues. Thawed unstimulated PBMCs were FACS-sorted by CD3, CD4 and CD8 into two populations. Here the sequenced sample was CD8+ T cells from blood, taken 12 months after liver transplant. The origin of this receptor is a human patient who received a liver transplant. Some T cells could come from the graft donor. The chain is built from TRBV7-9 and TRBJ2-2; D call uncertain. The CDR3 loop reads CASSLGPPGELFF. The CDR3 DNA follows: TGTGCCAGCAGCTTAGGACCCCCCGGGGAGCTGTTTTTT.